This TCR beta chain was identified during a study of regulatory T cells in long-lasting Graves disease (dated by TCRdb to about 2021). Looking at the study overall: In the newly diagnosed Graves' disease group, patients had been taking antithyroid drugs for less than 3 months. Persistent Graves' disease patients were compared with newly diagnosed Graves' disease patients by peripheral blood TCR sequencing and RNA sequencing. The study was conducted in China and was registered as a clinical trial. A total of around 35 samples were covered by TCR sequencing, comprising roughly 13 persistent and around 20 newly diagnosed Graves' disease patients. Study-wide findings and limitations: Sequencing and analysis were limited to the TCR beta chain. Only peripheral blood was studied, because thyroid tissue, the primary lesion, was inaccessible. More public clonotypes were shared among persistent patients (roughly 2,700) than among newly diagnosed patients (approximately 1,000). As a limitation, the authors acknowledged that the small sample size may reduce accuracy. Compared with newly diagnosed patients, patients with persistent Graves' disease had lower TCR Shannon entropy and fewer highly expanded clones, which suggests clonal expansion. TRBV28, TRBJ1-2 and TRBJ2-5 were preferentially used in persistent disease, while TRBV20-1 and TRBJ2-1 were favored in newly diagnosed disease.

There are many counts of this clonotype. The antigen it recognizes is unknown. One base away there is no much larger clone; base qualities are not given. The CDR3 holds 15 amino acids from the cysteine to the phenylalanine. Only the CDR3 portion is preserved as DNA: 45 bases, with reading frame beginning at the first base. Compared with germline, V lacks 4 bases and J lacks 9 bases; bases without a gene match: 4. CDR1 and CDR2 are drawn from the germline V gene: SNHLY, FYNNEI. The library came from multiplex PCR. These reads were obtained on an Illumina HiSeq 4000. TCR beta libraries were built with iRepertoire HTBI primers and Arm-PCR amplification of CDR3 regions. Before sequencing, the PCR products underwent gel purification. As for the authors' bioinformatics: A total of some 60 TRBV and under 15 TRBJ segments were identified across samples and were used for gene usage analysis of CDR3 amino acid clonotypes. COPE and FqMerger were used to merge the filtered high-quality paired reads into contigs. BLAST was used to align contigs to the IMGT TRBV, TRBD and TRBJ reference genes, and CDR3 was defined following IMGT. Highly expanded clones were defined as clonotypes with a frequency above 0.1%. Shannon entropy was used to measure repertoire diversity, and the Gini coefficient was used to measure V-J evenness. A clonotype found in more than one individual was treated as public. The public reads were run again by TCRdb, first through fastp at Q25 and then through MiXCR, and only productive beta chains were kept. Rows with one shared CDR3 protein collapse into an entry with the most common genes and DNA. TCRdb's processing, not the authors' own work, is the source of the V and J calls. Recorded for this sample are almost 450,000 distinct CDR3 sequences; around 17% of them occurred a single time. The top ten clonotypes cover about 10% of the sample.

Taken with the paper, the label for time point translates to: newly diagnosed GD, antithyroid drugs for less than 3 months. RNA was extracted from PBMCs in TRIzol for both TCR sequencing and RNA sequencing. The diagnosis of Graves' disease was made according to American Thyroid Association guidelines. Recruitment of patients was carried out at an endocrinology department in Xi'an, China. Each patient gave 7.5 to 10 milliliters of peripheral blood, collected in an EDTA anticoagulant tube. Ficoll Paque Plus density gradient separation was used to isolate PBMCs, and no additional T cell sorting was done. An Agilent 2100 Bioanalyzer and agarose gel were used to assess RNA quality, and a NanoDrop 2000 was used to measure RNA concentration. These data are also associated with another study on T cells in Graves' hyperthyroidism and ophthalmopathy. That second publication adds: A patient counted as having stable Graves' hyperthyroidism if no progression to ophthalmopathy occurred over 18 months of follow-up. Hyperthyroidism patients were newly diagnosed, with disease duration under 2 months, and aged 18 to 65 years. Any patient with an uncontrolled infection, another autoimmune disease, pregnancy or lactation was excluded. Diagnoses were established on the basis of clinical symptoms, serum thyroxine and TRAb, thyroid ultrasound, and orbital computed tomography. A first-round RT-PCR of the TCR CDR3 used the HTBI primer set with the Qiagen OneStep RT-PCR kit. Blood samples also contained most of the expanded thyroid clonotypes (frequency above 0.001), which suggests that blood repertoires may reflect thyroid immune responses. A model built on a 13 V-J signature distinguished ophthalmopathy from stable hyperthyroidism, reaching 87.88% sensitivity and 81.08% specificity in cross-validation and 80%/75% in testing. During validation, the model predicted progression to ophthalmopathy a median of around six months ahead of onset, with around 65% sensitivity and under 85% specificity. A discovery cohort of roughly 100 patients, approximately 44 with Graves' ophthalmopathy and 55 to 60 with stable Graves' hyperthyroidism, was used to find distinguishing TCR V-J signatures. Prospective prediction of ophthalmopathy was tested in an independent validation cohort consisting of about 19 hyperthyroidism patients and more than 15 patients who later progressed to ophthalmopathy. For training and testing, the 100 or so patients in the discovery cohort were randomly divided in a 7:3 ratio. In over five Graves' hyperthyroidism patients, the study also compared T-cell repertoires from thyroid tissue with T-cell repertoires from blood. Once sampling was done, hyperthyroidism patients were given methimazole at a starting dose of 30 mg daily, whereas ophthalmopathy patients were given high-dose intravenous methylprednisolone. The libraries were constructed in a second round of multiplex PCR and then size-selected and purified. Sequencing of the libraries was done on an Illumina HiSeq2000 using paired-end 100 bp reads. Raw data were processed with SOAPnuke, discarding reads with adapters, uncalled bases, mean Phred below 15, or no exact constant-primer or identifier match. COPE v1.2.5 was used to merge the high-quality paired reads, and each unique nucleotide sequence was defined as a clonotype. MiTCR v1.1 was used to align clonotypes to the IMGT TRBV, TRBD and TRBJ reference segments. Only V-J combinations with frequency above 0.0001, covering roughly 99% of repertoires, were analysed. A TCS score was defined as the ratio of F50 (clonal expansion) to E x V (chaos), with BLOSUM62-based TCRdist applied between CDR3 peptides within each V-J. Welch's t-statistics and random forest reduced around 550 V-J features to 13, which were used in a naive Bayes classifier (R e1071). No statistical method was used to fix the sample size in advance, and group allocation was not hidden from the investigators. The paper describes TCR Vbeta CDR3 sequencing of 120 to 150 peripheral blood samples, made up of 43 ophthalmopathy patients, around 73 hyperthyroidism patients and roughly 17 progressor patients.

The sequences come from peripheral blood mononuclear cells (PBMCs), collected at new diagnosis, from a patient treated with antithyroid drugs. The chain is encoded by TRBV2 joined to TRBJ2-1, with 15 bases aligning to TRBD2. The source of this sequence is a woman in her thirties with Graves disease. Donor details come from another sample of the same person, matched by shared clones. In nucleotide form, the sequence is TGTGCCAGCAGTGTGGGACTAGCGGGAGGAGGTGAGCAGTTCTTC. It is translated as CASSVGLAGGGEQFF.